A single sample gave rise to the 8 T cell receptor beta chains below, sequenced in a study of blood T cell repertoires in COVID-19. TCRdb keeps only in-frame clones here, not all; method: immunoSEQ multiplex PCR. This table holds 150,000 to 200,000 clones, approximately 89% found once. The material sequenced was PBMCs or T cells enriched from blood (not recorded which). The receptors come from a woman younger than 30 who had recovered from COVID-19.

The rearrangement uses TRBV25-1 and TRBJ2-3; D perhaps matches TRBD1 (5 bases). Trimming stripped 4 bases from V and 5 bases from J, with 10 bases between. This CDR3 spans 13 amino acids. Germline V gene sequence: CDR1 MGHDK, CDR2 SYGVNS. The CDR3 reads CASSGQSRDTQYF. CDR3 sequence (DNA): TGTGCCAGCAGTGGACAGTCCCGAGATACGCAGTATTTT.

The gene calls are TRBV27 and TRBJ1-5; D not resolved. The CDR3 has 14 amino acids. Looked up from germline, CDR1 is MNHEY and CDR2 is SMNVEV (reference sequence). Trimming removed 6 bases from V and 0 bases from J, with 9 bases in between. The CDR3 here is CASRKDNSNQPQHF. The DNA for the CDR3 is TGTGCCAGCAGAAAAGACAATAGCAATCAGCCCCAGCATTTT.

The chain links TRBV5-1 to TRBJ2-5, with 7 bases that match TRBD2. Germline V gene lookup returns CDR1 SGHRS and CDR2 YFSETQ. This CDR3 spans 15 amino acids. With 6 bases clipped from V and 1 base from J, the junction kept 9 bases outside the gene matches. The CDR3 coding sequence is TGCGCCAGCAAGGAGGCTAGCGGTGTCCAAGAGACCCAGTACTTC. Translating it yields CASKEASGVQETQYF.

The CDR3 bases are TGTGCCAGCAGTTTAGGGGGGAGCTACGAGCAGTACTTC. Encoded protein: CASSLGGSYEQYF. The rearrangement links TRBV28 to TRBJ2-7, with D tentatively TRBD2 (6 bases). CDR1 and CDR2 from the germline V gene are MDHEN and SYDVKM. The V and J ends lost 2 bases and 3 bases respectively, with 8 bases between them. CDR3 length equals 13 residues.

Concerning this clone itself: Without the conserved terminal phenylalanine or tryptophan, this CDR3 likely stems from a read error. The DNA is omitted, as the CDR3 cannot be located on it reliably, and the CDR3 follows TCRdb's listing. The J gene is TRBJ2-3, the V gene TRBV2; the listed D gene, TRBD1, was not tested against the DNA. The length of the CDR3 is 9 amino acids, counting both ends. Germline V gene lookup returns CDR1 SNHLY and CDR2 FYNNEI. The CDR3 loop reads CASSVGALL.

The rearrangement uses TRBV27 and TRBJ2-1, with D possibly being TRBD2 (6 bases). The CDR3 contains 16 residues. With 5 bases removed from V and 7 bases from J, the gap between germline ends came to 21 bases. Per the germline V gene, CDR1 is MNHEY and CDR2 is SMNVEV (reference sequence). DNA of the CDR3: TGTGCCAGCAGTCCTTTAGGAGGGCCGGTGTGGAATGAGCAGTTCTTC. Protein sequence: CASSPLGGPVWNEQFF.

The chain recombines TRBV19 with TRBJ1-2, with 7 positions matching TRBD1. V was pared by 5 bases and J by 4 bases, with 13 bases of the junction left unmatched. Germline assignment: CDR1 LNHDA and CDR2 SQIVND (reference sequence). This CDR3 comprises 16 residues. Written as DNA, the CDR3 is TGTGCCAGTAGTGACATGACAGGGCCCCGTGGCTATGGCTACACCTTC. It specifies CASSDMTGPRGYGYTF.

The chain employs TRBV28 and TRBJ1-4; D not certain. There are 15 residues in the CDR3. The germline gives CDR1 MDHEN, CDR2 SYDVKM. V gave up 2 bases and J gave up 0 bases, with 7 bases separating them. The CDR3 sequence is CASSLVQTTNEKLFF. The CDR3 nucleotides are TGTGCCAGCAGTTTAGTCCAGACAACTAATGAAAAACTGTTTTTT.